This T cell receptor (beta chain) was captured by sequencing in a study of T cell repertoires in aging, cancer and after chemotherapy. Across the whole study: Six age groups, ranging from 30 or younger to 70 or older, included the donors.

TCR beta rearrangements were amplified from peripheral blood genomic DNA. J gave up 0 bases and V 3 bases, and 2 bases lay outside the gene matches. Germline lookup yields CDR1 LGHNA and CDR2 YNFKEQ. The CDR3 is 17 residues long. TRB rearrangements spanning V, D and J were amplified using mixed TRB-A/B primers. MiXCR was run by TCRdb on the multiplex PCR reads, yielding one entry per CDR3 protein. The sample lists about 5,000 distinct CDR3 sequences; approximately 22% were seen once. Sequenced sample: blood. This receptor was taken from a human donor with a blood cancer. The chain combines TRBV4-2 with TRBJ2-3; 14 bases align to TRBD2. Written as DNA, the CDR3 is TGTGCCAGCAGCCAGGGACTAGCGGGGGAGAGCACAGATACGCAGTATTTT. Protein sequence: CASSQGLAGESTDTQYF.